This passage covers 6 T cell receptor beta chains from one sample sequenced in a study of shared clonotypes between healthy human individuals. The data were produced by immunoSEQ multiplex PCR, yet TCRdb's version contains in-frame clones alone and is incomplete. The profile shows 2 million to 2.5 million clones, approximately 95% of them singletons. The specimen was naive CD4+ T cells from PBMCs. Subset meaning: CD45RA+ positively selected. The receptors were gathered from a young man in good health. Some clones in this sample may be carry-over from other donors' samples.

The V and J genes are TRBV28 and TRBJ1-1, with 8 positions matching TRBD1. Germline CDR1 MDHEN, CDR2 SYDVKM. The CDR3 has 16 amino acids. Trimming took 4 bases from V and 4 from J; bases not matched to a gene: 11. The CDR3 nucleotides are TGTGCCAGCAGTTCTTGGACAGGGTGGTCGGTCACTGAAGCTTTCTTT. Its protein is CASSSWTGWSVTEAFF.

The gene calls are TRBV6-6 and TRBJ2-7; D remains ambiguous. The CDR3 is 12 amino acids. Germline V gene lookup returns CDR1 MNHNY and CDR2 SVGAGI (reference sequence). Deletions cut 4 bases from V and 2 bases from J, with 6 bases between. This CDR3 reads CASSSSTYEQYF. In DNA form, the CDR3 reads TGTGCCAGCAGTTCGTCTACCTACGAGCAGTACTTC.

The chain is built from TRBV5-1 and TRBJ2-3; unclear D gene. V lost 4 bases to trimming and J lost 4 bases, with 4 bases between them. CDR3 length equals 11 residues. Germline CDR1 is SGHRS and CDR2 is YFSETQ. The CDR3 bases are TGCGCCAGCAGCCGGGCAGATACGCAGTATTTT. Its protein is CASSRADTQYF.

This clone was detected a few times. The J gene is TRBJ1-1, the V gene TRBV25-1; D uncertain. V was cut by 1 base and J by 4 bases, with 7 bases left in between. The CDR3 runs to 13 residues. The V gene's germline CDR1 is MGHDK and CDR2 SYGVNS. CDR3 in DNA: TGTGCCAGCAGTGAATGGTCCGGCACTGAAGCTTTCTTT. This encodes CASSEWSGTEAFF.

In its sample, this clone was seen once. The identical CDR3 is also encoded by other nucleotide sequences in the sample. CDR3 DNA: TGTGCCAGCAGTCGACGAACAGATACGCAGTATTTT. The encoded protein is CASSRRTDTQYF. This sequence joins TRBV5-6 and TRBJ2-3; D unresolved. Looked up from germline, CDR1 is SGHDT and CDR2 is YYEEEE. Trimming left V 5 bases short and J 3 bases short, with 7 bases between. This CDR3 has 12 amino acids.

The CDR3 here is CASRPGVLGAFF. CDR3 sequence (DNA): TGTGCCAGCAGGCCCGGGGTCCTAGGAGCTTTCTTT. The chain employs TRBV7-2 and TRBJ1-1; D is ambiguous. There are 12 residues in the CDR3. Germline assignment: CDR1 SGHTA and CDR2 FQGNSA. The V and J ends lost 6 bases and 10 bases respectively, with 15 bases between them.